This T cell receptor beta chain was documented in a study of cytomegalovirus exposure and HLA in healthy donors. As for the study in general: Early released data had tens of millions of unique TCRs, all coming from HLA-typed donors. Study findings and constraints: A later analysis linked a missense DCLRE1C variant to TCR beta V- and J-gene trimming.

As concerns this clone: What it binds is not known.

Trimming cost V 7 bases and J 0 bases, with 10 bases left between them. The CDR3 runs 15 residues. Germline values: CDR1 MNHEY, CDR2 SMNVEV (reference sequence). Vbeta (60) and Jbeta (13) primers were used in the PCR. Here immunoSEQ multiplex PCR was the method, and the copy in TCRdb shows in-frame clones only, minus some. Here the sample spans about 110,000 clones, roughly 80% being singletons. Sequencing was performed on PBMCs. V gene TRBV27 combines with J gene TRBJ2-6; the D is unclear. The receptor was isolated from a man aged 25-45 years in good health and CMV-seronegative. This chain's CDR3 is CASTSDISGANVLTF. CDR3 nucleotides: TGTGCCAGCACTTCCGACATCTCTGGGGCCAACGTCCTGACTTTC.